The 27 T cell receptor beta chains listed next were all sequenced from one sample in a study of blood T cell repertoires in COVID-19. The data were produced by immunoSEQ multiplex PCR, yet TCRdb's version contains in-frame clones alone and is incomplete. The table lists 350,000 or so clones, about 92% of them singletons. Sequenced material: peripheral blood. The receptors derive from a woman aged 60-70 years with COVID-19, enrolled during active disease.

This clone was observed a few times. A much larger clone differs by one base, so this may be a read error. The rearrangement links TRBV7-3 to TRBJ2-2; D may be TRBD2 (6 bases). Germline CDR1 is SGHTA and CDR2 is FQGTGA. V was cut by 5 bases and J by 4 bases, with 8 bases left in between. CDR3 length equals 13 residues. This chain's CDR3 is CASSVGGTGELFF. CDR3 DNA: TGTGCCAGCAGCGTGGGAGGCACCGGGGAGCTGTTTTTT.

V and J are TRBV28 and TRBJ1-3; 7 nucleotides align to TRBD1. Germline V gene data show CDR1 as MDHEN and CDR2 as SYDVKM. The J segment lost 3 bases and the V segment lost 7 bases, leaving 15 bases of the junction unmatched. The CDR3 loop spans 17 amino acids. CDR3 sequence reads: CASTPPGTALFGNTIYF. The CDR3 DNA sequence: TGTGCCAGCACCCCCCCCGGGACAGCCCTATTTGGAAACACCATATATTTT. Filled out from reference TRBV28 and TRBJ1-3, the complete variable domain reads DVKVTQSSRYLVKRTGEKVFLECVQDMDHENMFWYRQDPGLGLRLIYFSYDVKMKEKGDIPEGYSVSREKKERFSLILESASTNQTSMYLCASTPPGTALFGNTIYFGEGSWLTVV.

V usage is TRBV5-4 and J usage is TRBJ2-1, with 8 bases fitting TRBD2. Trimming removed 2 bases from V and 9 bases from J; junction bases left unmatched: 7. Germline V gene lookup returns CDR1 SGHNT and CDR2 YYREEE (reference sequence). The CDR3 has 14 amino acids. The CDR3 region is CASSFGGAESEQFF. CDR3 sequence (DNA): TGTGCCAGCAGCTTCGGGGGGGCCGAGAGTGAGCAGTTCTTC.

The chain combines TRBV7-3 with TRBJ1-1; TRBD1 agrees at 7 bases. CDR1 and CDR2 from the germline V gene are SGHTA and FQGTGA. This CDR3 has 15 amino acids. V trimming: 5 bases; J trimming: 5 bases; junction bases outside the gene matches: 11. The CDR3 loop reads CASSRTGRGVTEAFF. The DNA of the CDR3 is TGTGCCAGCAGCAGGACAGGAAGGGGCGTTACTGAAGCTTTCTTT.

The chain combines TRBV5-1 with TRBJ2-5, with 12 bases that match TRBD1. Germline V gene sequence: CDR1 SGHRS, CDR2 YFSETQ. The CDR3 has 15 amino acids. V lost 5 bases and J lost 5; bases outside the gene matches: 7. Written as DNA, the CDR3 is TGCGCCAGCAGGTCGGGACAGGGGGCAATGGAGACCCAGTACTTC. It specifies CASRSGQGAMETQYF.

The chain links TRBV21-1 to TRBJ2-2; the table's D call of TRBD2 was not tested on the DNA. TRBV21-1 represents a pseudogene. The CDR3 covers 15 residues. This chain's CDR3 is CASSISGGNTGELFF. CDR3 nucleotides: TGTGCCAGCAGCATTAGCGGGGGGAACACCGGGGAGCTGTTTTTT.

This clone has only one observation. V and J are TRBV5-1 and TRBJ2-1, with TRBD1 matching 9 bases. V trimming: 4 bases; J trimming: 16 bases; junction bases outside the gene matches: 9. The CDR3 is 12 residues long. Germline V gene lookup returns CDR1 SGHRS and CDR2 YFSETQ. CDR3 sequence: CASSPGQGLGFF. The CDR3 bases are TGCGCCAGCAGCCCCGGACAGGGGCTAGGATTCTTC.

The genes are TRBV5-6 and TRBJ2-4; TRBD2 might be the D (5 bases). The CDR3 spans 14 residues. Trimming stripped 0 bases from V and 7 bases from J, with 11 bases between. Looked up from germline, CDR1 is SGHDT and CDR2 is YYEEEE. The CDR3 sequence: CASSLASSSNIQYF. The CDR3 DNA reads TGTGCCAGCAGCTTGGCTTCTAGCTCGAACATTCAGTACTTC.

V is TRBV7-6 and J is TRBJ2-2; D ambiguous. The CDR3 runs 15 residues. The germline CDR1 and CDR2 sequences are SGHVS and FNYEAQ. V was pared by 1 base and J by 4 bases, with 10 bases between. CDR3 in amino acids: CASSLGQAGTGELFF. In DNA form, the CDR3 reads TGTGCCAGCAGCTTAGGTCAGGCAGGCACCGGGGAGCTGTTTTTT.

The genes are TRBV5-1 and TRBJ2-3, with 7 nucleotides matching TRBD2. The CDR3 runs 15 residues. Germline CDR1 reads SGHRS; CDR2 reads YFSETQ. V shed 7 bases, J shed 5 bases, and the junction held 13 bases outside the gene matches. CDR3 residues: CASSSGAGEGDTQYF. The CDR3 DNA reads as TGCGCCAGCTCTAGTGGCGCGGGGGAGGGAGATACGCAGTATTTT.

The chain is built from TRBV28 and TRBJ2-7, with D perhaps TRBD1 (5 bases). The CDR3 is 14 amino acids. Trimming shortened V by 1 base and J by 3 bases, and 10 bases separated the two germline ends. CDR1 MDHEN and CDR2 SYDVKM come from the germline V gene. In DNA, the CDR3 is TGTGCCAGCAGTTTATCAGGGAACATCTACGAGCAGTACTTC. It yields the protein CASSLSGNIYEQYF.

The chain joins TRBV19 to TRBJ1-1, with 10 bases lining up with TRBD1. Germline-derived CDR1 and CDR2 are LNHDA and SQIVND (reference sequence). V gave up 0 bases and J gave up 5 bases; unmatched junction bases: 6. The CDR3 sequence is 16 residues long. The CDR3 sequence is CASSIDLGQGDTEAFF. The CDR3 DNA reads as TGTGCCAGTAGTATAGATCTTGGACAGGGGGATACTGAAGCTTTCTTT.

In nucleotides, the CDR3 is TGCGCCAGCAGCGTCCGGGATGGTTCCGAGACCCAGTACTTC. Translation gives CASSVRDGSETQYF. V is TRBV5-1 and J is TRBJ2-5; the D gene is possibly TRBD2 (5 bases). Looked up from germline, CDR1 is SGHRS and CDR2 is YFSETQ. This CDR3 spans 14 amino acids. V shed 4 bases and J shed 5 bases, with 15 bases lying between them.

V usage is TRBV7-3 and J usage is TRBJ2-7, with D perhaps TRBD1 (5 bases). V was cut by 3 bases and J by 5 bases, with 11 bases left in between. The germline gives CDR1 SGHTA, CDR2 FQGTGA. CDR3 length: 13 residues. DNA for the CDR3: TGTGCCAGCAGCTTTACGTTAGGGGACGAGCAGTACTTC. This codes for CASSFTLGDEQYF.

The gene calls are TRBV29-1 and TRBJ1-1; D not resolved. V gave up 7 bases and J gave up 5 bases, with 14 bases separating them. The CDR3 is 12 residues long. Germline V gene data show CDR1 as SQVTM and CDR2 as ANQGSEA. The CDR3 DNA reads TGCAGCGCCCAAGCCCCGGGAACTGAAGCTTTCTTT. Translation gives CSAQAPGTEAFF.

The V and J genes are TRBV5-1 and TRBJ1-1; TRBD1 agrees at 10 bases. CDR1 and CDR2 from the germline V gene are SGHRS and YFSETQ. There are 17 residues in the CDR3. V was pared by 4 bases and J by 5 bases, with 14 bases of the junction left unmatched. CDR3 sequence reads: CASSQETGGNRWTEAFF. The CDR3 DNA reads TGCGCCAGCAGCCAAGAGACAGGGGGCAATAGATGGACTGAAGCTTTCTTT.

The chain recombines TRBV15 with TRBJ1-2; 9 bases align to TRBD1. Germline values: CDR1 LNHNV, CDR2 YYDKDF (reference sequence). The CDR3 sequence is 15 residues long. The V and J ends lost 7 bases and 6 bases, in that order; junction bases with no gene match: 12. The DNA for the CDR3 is TGTGCCACCACCAAAAGGGACAGGGCCAATGATGGCTACACCTTC. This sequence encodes CATTKRDRANDGYTF.

The CDR3 sequence: CASSYRSSGNTIYF. Written as DNA, the CDR3 is TGTGCCAGCAGTTACAGGAGCTCTGGAAACACCATATATTTT. This chain connects TRBV5-8 to TRBJ1-3, with a tentative D call TRBD1 (5 bases). The CDR3 spans 14 residues. Germline assignment: CDR1 SGHTS and CDR2 YDEGEE. Trimming removed 5 bases from V and 0 bases from J, with 9 bases in between.

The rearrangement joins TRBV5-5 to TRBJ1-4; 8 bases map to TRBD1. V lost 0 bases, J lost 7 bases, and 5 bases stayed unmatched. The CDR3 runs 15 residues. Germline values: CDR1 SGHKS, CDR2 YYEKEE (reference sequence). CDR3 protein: CASSLGQGILEKLFF. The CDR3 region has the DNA TGTGCCAGCAGCTTGGGACAGGGGATACTTGAAAAACTGTTTTTT.

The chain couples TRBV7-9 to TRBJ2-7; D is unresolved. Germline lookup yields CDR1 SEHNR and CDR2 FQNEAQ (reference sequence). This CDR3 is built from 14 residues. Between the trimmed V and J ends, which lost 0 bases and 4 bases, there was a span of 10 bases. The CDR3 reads CASSLANSPYEQYF. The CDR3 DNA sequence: TGTGCCAGCAGCTTAGCGAACAGCCCATACGAGCAGTACTTC.

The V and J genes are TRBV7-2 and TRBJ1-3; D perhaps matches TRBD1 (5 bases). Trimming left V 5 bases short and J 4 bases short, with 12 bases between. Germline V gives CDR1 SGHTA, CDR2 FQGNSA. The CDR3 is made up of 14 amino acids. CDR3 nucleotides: TGTGCCAGCAGCGACACCCAGGGAGGAAACACCATATATTTT. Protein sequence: CASSDTQGGNTIYF. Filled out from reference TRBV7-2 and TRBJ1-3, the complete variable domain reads GAGVSQSPSNKVTEKGKDVELRCDPISGHTALYWYRQSLGQGLEFLIYFQGNSAPDKSGLPSDRFSAERTGGSVSTLTIQRTQQEDSAVYLCASSDTQGGNTIYFGEGSWLTVV.

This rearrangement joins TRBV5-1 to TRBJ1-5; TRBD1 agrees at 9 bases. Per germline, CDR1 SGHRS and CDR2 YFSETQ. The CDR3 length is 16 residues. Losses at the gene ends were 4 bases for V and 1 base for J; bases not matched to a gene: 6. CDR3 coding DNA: TGCGCCAGCAGCACAGGGACAGGGCGAAGCAATCAGCCCCAGCATTTT. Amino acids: CASSTGTGRSNQPQHF.

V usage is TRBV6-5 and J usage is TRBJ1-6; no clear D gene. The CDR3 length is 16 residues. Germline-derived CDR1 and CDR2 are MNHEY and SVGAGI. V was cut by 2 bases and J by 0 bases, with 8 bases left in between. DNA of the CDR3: TGTGCCAGCAGTTACAGGCCTAGCTCCTATAATTCACCCCTCCACTTT. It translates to CASSYRPSSYNSPLHF.

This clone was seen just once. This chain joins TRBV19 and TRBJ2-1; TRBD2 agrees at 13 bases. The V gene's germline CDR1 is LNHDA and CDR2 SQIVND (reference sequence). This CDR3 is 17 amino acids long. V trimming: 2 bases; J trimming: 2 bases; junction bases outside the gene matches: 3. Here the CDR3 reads CASSIWGLAGTYNEQFF. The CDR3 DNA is TGTGCCAGTAGTATATGGGGACTAGCGGGGACCTACAATGAGCAGTTCTTC.

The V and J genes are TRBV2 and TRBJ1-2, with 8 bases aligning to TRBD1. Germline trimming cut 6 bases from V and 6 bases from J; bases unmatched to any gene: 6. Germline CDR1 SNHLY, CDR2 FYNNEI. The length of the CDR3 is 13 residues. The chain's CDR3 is CASRSDRVDGYTF. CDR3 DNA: TGTGCCAGCAGGTCGGACAGGGTAGATGGCTACACCTTC.

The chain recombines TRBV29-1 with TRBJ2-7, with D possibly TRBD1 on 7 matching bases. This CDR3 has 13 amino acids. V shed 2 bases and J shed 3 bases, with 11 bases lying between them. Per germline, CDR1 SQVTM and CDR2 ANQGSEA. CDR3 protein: CSVERQGGYEQYF. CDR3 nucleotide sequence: TGCAGCGTTGAAAGGCAGGGGGGCTACGAGCAGTACTTC.

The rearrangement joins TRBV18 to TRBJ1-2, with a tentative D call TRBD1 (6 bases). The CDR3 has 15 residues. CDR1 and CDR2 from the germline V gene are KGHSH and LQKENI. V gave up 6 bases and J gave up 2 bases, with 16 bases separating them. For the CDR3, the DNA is TGTGCCAGCTCCCTCGACAGGTTCTTAAACTATGGCTACACCTTC. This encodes CASSLDRFLNYGYTF.